This TCR beta chain appears in the sequencing data of a study of blood T cell repertoires in COVID-19. Overall study: Researchers got acute and convalescent COVID-19 samples from the United States, Italy and Spain. Sources were T cells, B-cell-depleted T cells, or PBMCs; the material itself was cDNA or gDNA.

The V gene's germline CDR1 is MNHNS and CDR2 SASEGT. Losses at the gene ends were 2 bases for V and 5 bases for J; bases not matched to a gene: 5. The CDR3 spans 15 residues. In the source study's methods: Reference gene primer amplification gave nucleated cell count estimates. This table comes from immunoSEQ multiplex PCR, and its TCRdb copy is limited to in-frame clones, with some not included. That table furnishes V, J and clone size, whereas the DNA furnished D and trimming. The table lists 35,000 to 50,000 clones, 75% to 90% of them singletons. The V and J genes are TRBV6-1 and TRBJ1-4; 7 bases fit TRBD1. The sequencing input was peripheral blood. This TCR derives from an elderly woman with active COVID-19. In nucleotides, the CDR3 is TGTGCCAGCAGTGAACCTGGCAGGGGGAATGAAAAACTGTTTTTT. This gives the protein CASSEPGRGNEKLFF.